What follows describes a single T cell receptor beta chain. Original processing methods: By means of reference gene primer amplification, nucleated cell counts were estimated. Libraries were prepared by immunoSEQ multiplex PCR; TCRdb keeps only in-frame clonotypes and omits some of them. D and trimming were read from the DNA, whereas the V and J calls and clone size are those reported in that table. The sample lists about 68,000 clones, approximately 85% occurring once. The sample belongs to a study of blood T cell repertoires in COVID-19. Background on the study: The samples span acute and convalescent COVID-19 from the United States, Italy and Spain. PBMCs, B-cell-depleted T cells, or T cells provided the cDNA or gDNA that made up the material.

Germline CDR1 and CDR2: MNHEY and SMNVEV (reference sequence). V was clipped by 8 bases and J by 5 bases, with 9 bases between them. The CDR3 covers 11 residues. The rearrangement joins TRBV27 to TRBJ1-1; D is uncertain. Specimen: peripheral blood. This receptor was identified in a man aged 45-65 years with acute or convalescent COVID-19. CDR3 amino acids: CASGRWTEAFF. The DNA for the CDR3 is TGTGCCAGCGGGCGCTGGACTGAAGCTTTCTTT.